Shown below are 30 T cell receptor beta chains from a single sample sequenced in a study of blood T cell repertoires in COVID-19. Libraries were prepared by immunoSEQ multiplex PCR; TCRdb keeps only in-frame clonotypes and omits some of them. The sample lists about 200,000 clones; around 85% were seen once. The source material was peripheral blood. The receptors shown here come from a man aged 50 or older who had recovered from COVID-19.

This clone was detected a few times. J is TRBJ2-7 and V is TRBV4-1, with 10 bases that match TRBD2. From germline, CDR1 is MGHRA and CDR2 YSYEKL. The CDR3 length is 16 residues. V gave up 0 bases and J gave up 0 bases; unmatched junction bases: 2. The chain's CDR3 is CASSQDPSGSSYEQYF. DNA for the CDR3: TGCGCCAGCAGCCAAGACCCTAGCGGGAGCTCCTACGAGCAGTACTTC.

CDR3 region: CASKVGSAGQETQYF. CDR3 in DNA: TGTGCCAGCAAGGTGGGTTCAGCGGGCCAAGAGACCCAGTACTTC. The chain combines TRBV6-5 with TRBJ2-5; D perhaps matches TRBD2 (6 bases). The CDR3 extends over 15 amino acids. Germline CDR1 MNHEY, CDR2 SVGAGI. Deletions cut 7 bases from V and 1 base from J, with 16 bases between.

The rearrangement links TRBV19 to TRBJ2-1; maybe TRBD1 (6 bases). The ends were cut back, 0 bases at V and 2 bases at J, with 11 bases in the middle. From germline, CDR1 is LNHDA and CDR2 SQIVND (reference sequence). The CDR3 loop spans 16 amino acids. CDR3 DNA: TGTGCCAGTAGTATAGATTCGGGACACCCCTACAATGAGCAGTTCTTC. Translated, it gives CASSIDSGHPYNEQFF.

J is TRBJ2-3 and V is TRBV6-5, with D possibly matching TRBD2 (5 bases). The CDR3 consists of 15 residues. Germline assignment: CDR1 MNHEY and CDR2 SVGAGI. V was shortened by 5 bases and J by 2 bases, with 14 bases between the two germline ends. This chain's CDR3 is CASSRGAVTTDTQYF. The CDR3 nucleotides are TGTGCCAGCAGTCGAGGAGCGGTAACCACAGATACGCAGTATTTT.

V and J are TRBV24-1 and TRBJ2-1; 10 nucleotides align to TRBD2. Per germline, CDR1 KGHDR and CDR2 SFDVKD. The trim removed 3 bases at V and 8 bases at J, leaving 3 bases unmatched. The CDR3 has 14 amino acids. CDR3: CATSDRTSGDEQFF. In nucleotides, the CDR3 is TGTGCCACCAGTGATAGGACTAGCGGCGATGAGCAGTTCTTC.

The rearrangement links TRBV5-4 to TRBJ2-7; no firm D call. Trimming removed 1 base from V and 0 bases from J, with 8 bases in between. CDR1 is SGHNT, CDR2 YYREEE, per germline (reference sequence). The CDR3 covers 14 residues. CDR3 amino acids: CASSLMRVSYEQYF. CDR3 bases: TGTGCCAGCAGCTTGATGCGCGTCTCCTACGAGCAGTACTTC.

The chain recombines TRBV12-5 with TRBJ2-7; tentatively, D is TRBD1 (5 bases). The ends were cut back, 2 bases at V and 0 bases at J, with 14 bases in the middle. The CDR3 covers 16 residues. Germline-derived CDR1 and CDR2 are LGHNT and FRNRAP. The CDR3 reads CASGLIIGAYSYEQYF. The CDR3 DNA reads as TGTGCTAGTGGTTTGATCATAGGGGCTTACTCCTACGAGCAGTACTTC.

The rearrangement uses TRBV11-3 and TRBJ2-1, with 10 bases matching TRBD2. With V trimmed by 11 bases and J by 6 bases, 13 bases remained unmatched. Germline V gene data show CDR1 as SGHNT and CDR2 as YENEEA. CDR3 length: 15 amino acids. For the CDR3, the DNA is TGTGCCCAGCTGAGCTCTAGCGGGAGTTTCAATGAGCAGTTCTTC. Encoded protein: CAQLSSSGSFNEQFF.

The chain recombines TRBV19 with TRBJ2-4; 12 bases fit TRBD2. From germline, CDR1 is LNHDA and CDR2 SQIVND (reference sequence). V trimming: 5 bases; J trimming: 7 bases; junction bases outside the gene matches: 3. The CDR3 is made up of 14 amino acids. The DNA of the CDR3 is TGTGCCAGTAGTGGACTAGCGGGATCTAACATTCAGTACTTC. Translation: CASSGLAGSNIQYF.

The chain recombines TRBV11-2 with TRBJ2-7; D is unclear. Germline CDR1 reads SGHAT; CDR2 reads FQNNGV. This CDR3 contains 16 residues. V was cut by 1 base and J by 0 bases, with 13 bases left in between. CDR3 protein: CASSLGVWARSYEQYF. The DNA for the CDR3 is TGTGCCAGCAGCTTAGGTGTTTGGGCCCGCTCCTACGAGCAGTACTTC.

V gene TRBV15 combines with J gene TRBJ2-2; no definite D call. V was shortened by 5 bases and J by 0 bases, with 16 bases between the two germline ends. Germline assignment: CDR1 LNHNV and CDR2 YYDKDF (reference sequence). The length of the CDR3 is 17 residues. The DNA of the CDR3 is TGTGCCACCAGCCCGATGTGGCAGGCCTCGAACACCGGGGAGCTGTTTTTT. It codes for CATSPMWQASNTGELFF. The whole variable domain, filled in from reference TRBV15 and TRBJ2-2, reads DAMVIQNPRYQVTQFGKPVTLSCSQTLNHNVMYWYQQKSSQAPKLLFHYYDKDFNNEADTPDNFQSRRPNTSFCFLDIRSPGLGDTAMYLCATSPMWQASNTGELFFGEGSRLTVL.

V usage is TRBV19 and J usage is TRBJ1-1; 7 bases fit TRBD1. The germline V gene has CDR1 LNHDA and CDR2 SQIVND (reference sequence). Trimming cost V 6 bases and J 5 bases; bases outside gene matches: 12. This CDR3 has 15 residues. CDR3 in amino acids: CASRNDGTEFTEAFF. CDR3 in DNA: TGTGCCAGTAGAAACGACGGGACAGAGTTTACTGAAGCTTTCTTT.

The J gene is TRBJ1-2, the V gene TRBV19; D is unclear. The germline gives CDR1 LNHDA, CDR2 SQIVND (reference sequence). This CDR3 spans 15 amino acids. V lost 3 bases and J lost 2, with 13 bases in between. The CDR3 here is CASSIGRSGNYGYTF. The CDR3 DNA follows: TGTGCCAGTAGTATCGGGAGATCGGGGAACTATGGCTACACCTTC. Full variable domain (rest looked up from reference TRBV19 and TRBJ1-2): DGGITQSPKYLFRKEGQNVTLSCEQNLNHDAMYWYRQDPGQGLRLIYYSQIVNDFQKGDIAEGYSVSREKKESFPLTVTSAQKNPTAFYLCASSIGRSGNYGYTFGSGTRLTVV.

The gene calls are TRBV6-5 and TRBJ1-5, with 9 bases aligning to TRBD1. CDR1 is MNHEY, CDR2 SVGAGI, per germline. Losses at the gene ends were 6 bases for V and 1 base for J; bases not matched to a gene: 4. The CDR3 is 15 residues long. The CDR3 is CASRSGTGSNQPQHF. The CDR3 nucleotides are TGTGCCAGCAGGTCCGGGACAGGGAGCAATCAGCCCCAGCATTTT.

This chain joins TRBV28 and TRBJ2-1, with D possibly matching TRBD1 (6 bases). Germline V gene sequence: CDR1 MDHEN, CDR2 SYDVKM. The CDR3 extends over 15 amino acids. The V and J ends lost 8 bases and 4 bases respectively, with 18 bases between them. CDR3 sequence (DNA): TGTGCCAGCGAACCTCCAAGGACAGTATACAATGAGCAGTTCTTC. Its translation is CASEPPRTVYNEQFF.

This clone has just one count. The V call is TRBV12-3 or TRBV12-4, the J call TRBJ1-2; 10 bases are a match to TRBD1. The CDR3 consists of 13 residues. Trimming removed 5 bases from V and 11 bases from J; junction bases left unmatched: 8. The CDR3 nucleotides are TGTGCCAGCAGTCAAGACAGGGGGCGGGTGTACACCTTC. As protein: CASSQDRGRVYTF.

The V gene is TRBV11-3, the J gene TRBJ2-5; 8 bases agree with TRBD1. The germline V gene encodes CDR1 SGHNT and CDR2 YENEEA. The V gene end was trimmed by 5 bases and the J gene end by 5 bases; junction bases not matched to a gene: 10. The CDR3 spans 15 residues. CDR3 amino acids: CASSPGAGGWETQYF. The CDR3 region has the DNA TGTGCCAGCAGCCCAGGGGCAGGGGGCTGGGAGACCCAGTACTTC.

This chain uses TRBV20-1 with TRBJ1-1; the D is unclear. The germline gives CDR1 DFQATT, CDR2 SNEGSKA (reference sequence). Trimming took 5 bases from V and 0 from J, leaving 7 bases between them. This CDR3 comprises 12 residues. The CDR3 nucleotides are TGCAGTGCTCGTGACATGAACACTGAAGCTTTCTTT. Translated, it gives CSARDMNTEAFF.

The V and J genes are TRBV6-2 or TRBV6-3 and TRBJ1-1; D might be TRBD1 (5 bases). V shed 3 bases and J shed 1 base, with 15 bases lying between them. From germline, CDR1 is MNHEY and CDR2 SVGEGT. This CDR3 comprises 16 residues. In nucleotides, the CDR3 is TGTGCCAGCAGTTATTTCAGGGCGGGATCGAACACTGAAGCTTTCTTT. Translating gives CASSYFRAGSNTEAFF.

The chain is built from TRBV4-3 and TRBJ1-5, with 11 bases aligning to TRBD1. Germline CDR1 reads LGHNA; CDR2 reads YSLEER. The V and J ends lost 3 bases and 6 bases, in that order; junction bases with no gene match: 10. The CDR3 is 17 residues long. The CDR3 DNA is TGCGCCAGCAGCCAGGATTCCGGGACAGGGGGAGGTCAGCCCCAGCATTTT. Its protein is CASSQDSGTGGGQPQHF.

This chain joins TRBV11-2 and TRBJ2-7, with 7 positions matching TRBD2. V trimming: 5 bases; J trimming: 5 bases; junction bases outside the gene matches: 15. The CDR3 is made up of 16 amino acids. Germline lookup yields CDR1 SGHAT and CDR2 FQNNGV. CDR3 sequence reads: CASSLNRPGRPHEQYF. The CDR3 DNA reads TGTGCCAGCAGCCTAAACCGACCCGGGAGGCCTCACGAGCAGTACTTC.

The V and J genes are TRBV19 and TRBJ1-6; 10 bases map to TRBD1. Per the germline V gene, CDR1 is LNHDA and CDR2 is SQIVND (reference sequence). CDR3 length: 16 residues. Trimming took 4 bases from V and 7 from J; bases not matched to a gene: 7. CDR3 protein: CASSTGQGQGNSPLHF. CDR3 DNA: TGTGCCAGTAGTACTGGACAGGGACAGGGGAATTCACCCCTCCACTTT.

The V and J genes are TRBV4-2 and TRBJ2-1; 10 bases are a match to TRBD2. The CDR3 runs to 17 residues. The ends lost 4 bases at V and 6 bases at J; junction bases unmatched: 12. In germline, CDR1 is LGHNA, CDR2 YNFKEQ. DNA of the CDR3: TGTGCCAGCAGCCTTACCGCTAGCGGGAGTAACGGCAATGAGCAGTTCTTC. Encoded protein: CASSLTASGSNGNEQFF.

This clone turned up a few times. V is TRBV4-3 and J is TRBJ2-2, with D hard to call. Germline lookup yields CDR1 LGHNA and CDR2 YSLEER. V lost 5 bases to trimming and J lost 4 bases, with 8 bases between them. CDR3 length equals 13 residues. In DNA form, the CDR3 reads TGCGCCAGCAGCTACCTAATCACCGGGGAGCTGTTTTTT. Encoded protein: CASSYLITGELFF.

The CDR3 nucleotides are TGCGCCAGCAGTGAGTCGACTAGAAGGGAGACCCAGTACTTC. This codes for CASSESTRRETQYF. The rearrangement joins TRBV10-1 to TRBJ2-5; a weak D match, TRBD2 (6 bases). The V and J ends lost 0 bases and 5 bases respectively, with 10 bases between them. CDR1 WNHNN and CDR2 SYGVQD come from the germline V gene (reference sequence). CDR3 length equals 14 residues.

The chain joins TRBV7-9 to TRBJ1-5, with 7 nucleotides matching TRBD1. There are 18 residues in the CDR3. The V segment lost 5 bases and the J segment 4 bases; nucleotides outside the gene matches: 17. CDR1 is SEHNR and CDR2 is FQNEAQ in the germline V gene (reference sequence). CDR3 DNA: TGTGCCAGCAGCCACTCTCCAAACCTCGGGACAGAAAATCAGCCCCAGCATTTT. This encodes CASSHSPNLGTENQPQHF.

The rearrangement links TRBV18 to TRBJ2-7; tentatively, D is TRBD1 (5 bases). Germline values: CDR1 KGHSH, CDR2 LQKENI. V shed 0 bases and J shed 4 bases, with 10 bases lying between them. The length of the CDR3 is 14 residues. This chain's CDR3 is CASSPPSGLYEQYF. The CDR3 coding sequence is TGTGCCAGCTCACCACCGTCAGGGTTGTACGAGCAGTACTTC.

The chain joins TRBV4-2 to TRBJ2-7; 11 bases fit TRBD2. Germline CDR1 LGHNA, CDR2 YNFKEQ. CDR3 size: 15 residues. V was clipped by 4 bases and J by 6 bases; unmatched bases: 8. DNA for the CDR3: TGTGCCAGCAGCCCAACCGGGACTAGCGGATTCGAGCAGTACTTC. This encodes CASSPTGTSGFEQYF.

The chain couples TRBV18 to TRBJ2-1, with 13 nucleotides matching TRBD2. The ends lost 5 bases at V and 6 bases at J; junction bases unmatched: 4. Per the germline V gene, CDR1 is KGHSH and CDR2 is LQKENI. The CDR3 spans 15 residues. The CDR3 DNA is TGTGCCAGCTCAACCGGGACTAGCGGGGTCAATGAGCAGTTCTTC. Its protein is CASSTGTSGVNEQFF.

This clone came up once. The chain has TRBV10-3 and TRBJ2-7, with D unresolved. Germline V gene sequence: CDR1 ENHRY, CDR2 SYGVKD. V was shortened by 8 bases and J by 4 bases, with 9 bases between the two germline ends. The length of the CDR3 is 11 residues. The CDR3 DNA is TGTGCCATCGCCGAGCTTTACGAGCAGTACTTC. It encodes CAIAELYEQYF.